This T cell receptor beta chain was recorded in a study of blood T cell repertoires in COVID-19. Whole-study context: The study drew acute and convalescent COVID-19 samples from the United States, Italy and Spain. From T cells, B-cell-depleted T cells, or PBMCs came the material, which was cDNA or gDNA.

Original analysis: Reference gene primer amplification gave estimated nucleated cell counts. The method was immunoSEQ multiplex PCR; TCRdb's version includes in-frame clones alone and lacks a portion of them. V and J calls and clone size are given by that table; D and trimming were obtained from the DNA. This table holds about 130,000 clones, about 77% found once. There are 14 residues in the CDR3. Germline V gives CDR1 SGHRS, CDR2 YFSETQ. J was trimmed by 2 bases and V by 6 bases; bases with no gene match: 6. This clone appeared a few times. The rearrangement uses TRBV5-1 and TRBJ2-7; 9 bases line up with TRBD2. Input material: peripheral blood. This clonotype was obtained from a man older than 75 with acute or convalescent COVID-19. This CDR3 is CASTGGGAPYEQYF. The DNA for the CDR3 is TGCGCCAGCACGGGCGGGGGGGCCCCCTACGAGCAGTACTTC.